The source of this T cell receptor beta chain is a study of cytomegalovirus exposure and HLA in healthy donors. Findings of the study overall: A missense DCLRE1C variant was associated with V- and J-gene trimming of TCR beta chains in a later analysis, and an independent cohort replicated the association. The study reported that TCR beta sequences accurately predicted HLA-A and HLA-B alleles in most subjects. It is likely that the observed cluster of highly shared sequence variants was a sequencing artifact.

The study ran its PCR with 60 Vbeta and 13 Jbeta primers. The repertoire was sequenced with immunoSEQ multiplex PCR; TCRdb's copy has only in-frame clones and lacks some. The sample shows approximately 76,000 clones, roughly 63% of them seen only once. This clone came up a few times. The antigen is unknown. The V gene lost 0 bases and the J gene lost 6 bases, with 12 bases spanning the gap. This CDR3 spans 15 amino acids. The germline gives CDR1 SGDLS, CDR2 YYNGEE. The material sequenced was PBMCs. V gene TRBV9 combines with J gene TRBJ2-2; the D is unclear. The TCR comes from a man aged 25 to 40 in good health and CMV-seropositive. CDR3 in DNA: TGTGCCAGCAGCGTAGGCCCTACTAACTCCGGGGAGCTGTTTTTT. Translation gives CASSVGPTNSGELFF.